The 23 T cell receptor beta chains presented below share a single source sample, sequenced in a study of T-cell memory formation after mild COVID-19 listed by TCRdb under 2021. The library was obtained by 5' RACE. Sequencing used an Illumina NovaSeq 6000. TCRdb trimmed the raw reads at Q25, called clones with MiXCR and kept productive beta chains. Rows are unified per CDR3 protein, each entry keeping the most common DNA and genes. The sample has 300,000 to 350,000 distinct CDR3 sequences on record, around an eighth of them singletons. Around 23% of the sample goes to the ten largest clones. The specimen was PBMCs or a T cell subset sorted from them (not recorded which). The receptor set was obtained from a man between 18 and 29 years old who had mild COVID-19 (a few samples of this study predate the infection). The sample titles of this study are shuffled in the database, so cell type and time point are left out; the donor was told from shared clones.

The V call is TRBV4-1, the J call TRBJ2-7, with D maybe TRBD2 (5 bases). This CDR3 has 16 amino acids. CDR1 and CDR2 from the germline V gene are MGHRA and YSYEKL. V was trimmed by 1 base and J by 3 bases, leaving 16 bases between them. CDR3 DNA sequence: TGCGCCAGCAGCCAAGGGAGGTGGCGGCAGAGCTACGAGCAGTACTTC. Protein product: CASSQGRWRQSYEQYF.

The chain links TRBV24-1 to TRBJ2-1, with 8 bases identical to TRBD2. CDR1 and CDR2 from the germline V gene are KGHDR and SFDVKD. V trimming: 6 bases; J trimming: 6 bases; junction bases outside the gene matches: 6. This CDR3 is built from 14 residues. The CDR3 here is CATSSGRSLNEQFF. In DNA, the CDR3 is TGTGCCACCAGTAGCGGGAGAAGTCTCAATGAGCAGTTCTTC.

This clonotype was recorded many times. The chain joins TRBV7-9 to TRBJ2-4; D uncertain. Trimming removed 5 bases at V and 0 bases at J, with 14 bases between. This CDR3 spans 16 amino acids. Germline lookup yields CDR1 SEHNR and CDR2 FQNEAQ (reference sequence). For the CDR3, the DNA is TGTGCCAGCAGCCCACCCTATATTCTAGCCAAAAACATTCAGTACTTC. Protein: CASSPPYILAKNIQYF.

This chain links TRBV20-1 with TRBJ1-4; perhaps TRBD1 as D (5 bases). This CDR3 is 15 amino acids long. In germline, CDR1 is DFQATT, CDR2 SNEGSKA (reference sequence). Trimming stripped 0 bases from V and 6 bases from J, with 14 bases between. The CDR3 here is CSARDDQGWDEKLFF. Here the CDR3 DNA reads TGCAGTGCTAGAGACGATCAGGGTTGGGATGAAAAACTGTTTTTT.

This clonotype came up many times. V is TRBV6-6 and J is TRBJ2-7; D is ambiguous. V lost 6 bases and J 1 base, leaving 16 bases between the germline ends. The CDR3 has 15 amino acids. Per germline, CDR1 MNHNY and CDR2 SVGAGI (reference sequence). CDR3 residues: CASRATGPISYEQYF. Here the CDR3 DNA reads TGTGCCAGCAGGGCAACCGGACCGATATCCTACGAGCAGTACTTC.

This clonotype was counted a few times. This chain uses TRBV5-6 with TRBJ1-1; D ambiguous. Trimming removed 0 bases from V and 4 bases from J, with 7 bases in between. This CDR3 has 13 residues. Germline V gene sequence: CDR1 SGHDT, CDR2 YYEEEE. The CDR3 DNA reads TGTGCCAGCAGCTTGGAGAGTTCCACTGAAGCTTTCTTT. Translating it yields CASSLESSTEAFF.

This clonotype was seen repeatedly, ten times or more. This chain connects TRBV12-3 or TRBV12-4 to TRBJ1-1; D gene ambiguous. The CDR3 has 12 residues. V gave up 2 bases and J gave up 6 bases, with 7 bases separating them. The CDR3 region has the DNA TGTGCCAGCAGTTTATGGGGAGCTGAAGCTTTCTTT. Translated, it gives CASSLWGAEAFF.

The chain combines TRBV5-6 with TRBJ1-2, with a weak D call TRBD1 (5 bases). Trimming took 1 base from V and 0 from J, leaving 19 bases between them. The germline V gene encodes CDR1 SGHDT and CDR2 YYEEEE. This CDR3 spans 18 amino acids. For the CDR3, the DNA is TGTGCCAGCAGCTTGACAGGTTTCGGGCAGTCAGCTAACTATGGCTACACCTTC. This encodes CASSLTGFGQSANYGYTF.

The rearrangement joins TRBV28 to TRBJ2-1; the match to TRBD2 covers 8 bases. The V gene's germline CDR1 is MDHEN and CDR2 SYDVKM. V dropped 4 bases and J dropped 8; count of bases not matched to a gene: 4. The CDR3 covers 13 residues. The CDR3 region is CASSSGREDEQFF. The CDR3 region has the DNA TGTGCCAGCAGTTCCGGGAGGGAAGATGAGCAGTTCTTC.

This clonotype was detected a few times. The gene calls are TRBV28 and TRBJ2-3; either TRBD1 or TRBD2 may supply D (7 bases each). V was clipped by 3 bases and J by 0 bases, with 16 bases between them. From germline, CDR1 is MDHEN and CDR2 SYDVKM. The CDR3 covers 17 residues. CDR3 nucleotides: TGTGCCAGCAGTTTGCGACAGGGACTAACTAGCACAGATACGCAGTATTTT. Its protein is CASSLRQGLTSTDTQYF.

Only a few counts were recorded for this clonotype. The chain employs TRBV12-3 or TRBV12-4 and TRBJ2-5; D possibly matches TRBD1 or TRBD2 (5 bases each). Trimming shortened V by 5 bases and J by 5 bases, and 15 bases separated the two germline ends. The CDR3 runs to 14 residues. The CDR3 region has the DNA TGTGCCAGCAGTCCCCACAGGAGGATGGAGACCCAGTACTTC. Translated, it gives CASSPHRRMETQYF.

The sample holds a few counts of this clonotype. The chain joins TRBV4-2 to TRBJ1-6, with a possible D match to TRBD1 (5 bases). The V and J ends lost 8 bases and 5 bases respectively, with 16 bases between them. Germline CDR1 and CDR2: LGHNA and YNFKEQ. CDR3 length equals 15 residues. CDR3 nucleotides: TGTGCCAGCGCCCCAGAGGGCAGGGATAATTCACCCCTCCACTTT. It is translated as CASAPEGRDNSPLHF.

This clonotype was found a few times. The chain links TRBV27 to TRBJ2-7; TRBD1 matches 8 bases. Unmatched junction bases numbered 6, after V lost 5 bases and J lost 0 bases. The CDR3 totals 15 residues. Germline CDR1 is MNHEY and CDR2 is SMNVEV (reference sequence). This CDR3 is CASSASGTGSYEQYF. The CDR3 coding sequence is TGTGCCAGCAGTGCTTCCGGGACAGGCTCCTACGAGCAGTACTTC.

This chain uses TRBV7-6 with TRBJ1-1, with 7 nucleotides matching TRBD1. V shed 4 bases, J shed 7 bases, and the junction held 3 bases outside the gene matches. CDR3 length: 12 amino acids. Germline V gene sequence: CDR1 SGHVS, CDR2 FNYEAQ. The CDR3 loop reads CASSSRDSEAFF. The CDR3 bases are TGTGCCAGCAGCTCCAGGGACAGTGAAGCTTTCTTT.

This chain connects TRBV7-9 to TRBJ1-2; 7 nucleotides agree with TRBD1. Trimming removed 5 bases from V and 0 bases from J; junction bases left unmatched: 6. Germline lookup yields CDR1 SEHNR and CDR2 FQNEAQ (reference sequence). There are 15 residues in the CDR3. DNA for the CDR3: TGTGCCAGCAGCCTACAGGGGAGCACTAACTATGGCTACACCTTC. Translating it yields CASSLQGSTNYGYTF.

This clonotype occurred a few times. The chain recombines TRBV3-1 with TRBJ2-4, with a tentative D call TRBD1 (7 bases). The CDR3 has 19 amino acids. The germline V gene has CDR1 LGHDT and CDR2 YNNKEL (reference sequence). V lost 3 bases and J 7 bases, leaving 28 bases between the germline ends. DNA for the CDR3: TGTGCCAGCAGCCAGCGAAGGGAGATGACAGGGAGGAGGGTTAACATTCAGTACTTC. Its protein product is CASSQRREMTGRRVNIQYF.

The chain employs TRBV7-6 and TRBJ1-1, with D unresolved. V was cut by 5 bases and J by 4 bases, with 11 bases left in between. This CDR3 has 13 amino acids. Germline-derived CDR1 and CDR2 are SGHVS and FNYEAQ. In DNA form, the CDR3 reads TGTGCCAGCAGCCCCGTCGAGGCCACTGAAGCTTTCTTT. Protein: CASSPVEATEAFF.

The V gene is TRBV15, the J gene TRBJ2-7; possibly TRBD1 for D (7 bases). The CDR3 has 15 amino acids. Trimming stripped 0 bases from V and 4 bases from J, with 13 bases between. Germline V gene data show CDR1 as LNHNV and CDR2 as YYDKDF (reference sequence). The CDR3 reads CATSRDLAGGYEQYV. The CDR3 region has the DNA TGTGCCACCAGCAGAGATCTGGCAGGGGGGTACGAGCAGTACGTC.

The chain couples TRBV4-2 to TRBJ1-6, with TRBD1 as a possible D gene (6 bases). V lost 1 base and J lost 1, with 11 bases in between. The V gene's germline CDR1 is LGHNA and CDR2 YNFKEQ. This CDR3 has 17 amino acids. In DNA form, the CDR3 reads TGTGCCAGCAGCCAAGGTGGGGGCAGGTCCTATAATTCACCCCTCCACTTT. Its protein product is CASSQGGGRSYNSPLHF.

This clonotype was observed a few times. The chain has TRBV2 and TRBJ1-5; D gene unclear. Trimming stripped 4 bases from V and 4 bases from J, with 8 bases between. CDR1 is SNHLY and CDR2 is FYNNEI in the germline V gene. This CDR3 has 13 amino acids. The CDR3, as DNA: TGTGCCAGCAGTGCCGACCTAAATCAGCCCCAGCATTTT. Encoded protein: CASSADLNQPQHF.

This chain uses TRBV6-2 or TRBV6-3 with TRBJ2-7; tentative D call: TRBD1 (5 bases). CDR3 length equals 15 residues. The germline gives CDR1 MNHEY, CDR2 SVGEGT. Trimming left V 0 bases short and J 3 bases short, with 12 bases between. DNA for the CDR3: TGTGCCAGCAGTTACTCCGAGGACACGAACTACGAGCAGTACGTC. Translating gives CASSYSEDTNYEQYV.

The table lists this clonotype with a few counts. The V gene is TRBV20-1, the J gene TRBJ2-7, with 11 positions matching TRBD2. Germline values: CDR1 DFQATT, CDR2 SNEGSKA (reference sequence). Germline trimming cut 5 bases from V and 0 bases from J; bases unmatched to any gene: 3. The CDR3 loop spans 14 amino acids. In DNA form, the CDR3 reads TGCAGTGCTCTTAGCGGGGGGGACTCCTACGAGCAGTACGTC. Its protein product is CSALSGGDSYEQYV.

V gene TRBV7-2 combines with J gene TRBJ1-5, with 8 bases that match TRBD1. Germline V gene lookup returns CDR1 SGHTA and CDR2 FQGNSA. Germline trimming cut 7 bases from V and 0 bases from J; bases unmatched to any gene: 5. The CDR3 consists of 15 residues. The CDR3 DNA follows: TGTGCCAGCACCATCGACAGGGGTAGCAATCAGCCCCAGCATTTT. Translated: CASTIDRGSNQPQHF.